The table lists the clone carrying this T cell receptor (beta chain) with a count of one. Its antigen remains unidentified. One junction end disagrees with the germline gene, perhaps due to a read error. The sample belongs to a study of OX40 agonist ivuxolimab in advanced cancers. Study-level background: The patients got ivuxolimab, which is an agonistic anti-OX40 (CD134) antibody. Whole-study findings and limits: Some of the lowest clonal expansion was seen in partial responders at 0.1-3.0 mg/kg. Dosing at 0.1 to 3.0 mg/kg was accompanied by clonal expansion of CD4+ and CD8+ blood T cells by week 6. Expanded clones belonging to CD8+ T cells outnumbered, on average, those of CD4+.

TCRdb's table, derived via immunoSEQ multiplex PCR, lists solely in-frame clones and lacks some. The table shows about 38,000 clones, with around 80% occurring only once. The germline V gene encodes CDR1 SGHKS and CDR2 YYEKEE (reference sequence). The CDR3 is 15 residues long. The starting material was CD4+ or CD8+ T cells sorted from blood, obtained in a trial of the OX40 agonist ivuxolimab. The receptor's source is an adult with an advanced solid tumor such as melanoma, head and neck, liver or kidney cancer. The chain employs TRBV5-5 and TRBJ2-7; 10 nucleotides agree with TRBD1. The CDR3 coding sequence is TGCGCCAGCAGCCGAGGGACCGGGACAGGGGTCGAGCAGTACTTC. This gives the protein CASSRGTGTGVEQYF. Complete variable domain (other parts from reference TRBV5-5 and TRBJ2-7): DAGVTQSPTHLIKTRGQQVTLRCSPISGHKSVSWYQQVLGQGPQFIFQYYEKEERGRGNFPDRFSARQFPNYSSELNVNALLLGDSALYLCASSRGTGTGVEQYFGPGTRLTVT.